This T cell receptor beta chain was sequenced for a study of cytomegalovirus exposure and HLA in healthy donors. Comment on this clone: Its antigen is as yet unknown.

Study results and limitations: The investigators catalogued some 150 TCR beta chains as cytomegalovirus-associated. Owing to their indistinguishability, certain V segments, notably TRBV6-2 and TRBV6-3, were excluded.

This CDR3 contains 18 residues. Germline V gene lookup returns CDR1 SGHDT and CDR2 YYEEEE. The V segment lost 4 bases and the J segment 4 bases; nucleotides outside the gene matches: 8. The PCR made use of 60 Vbeta and 13 Jbeta primers. Sequenced by immunoSEQ multiplex PCR; TCRdb stores in-frame clones only, minus some. The table has roughly 200,000 clones, roughly 80% seen once. This receptor was obtained from a woman between 18 and 29 years old in good health and CMV-seronegative. The rearrangement links TRBV5-6 to TRBJ2-1; TRBD2 aligns across 16 bases. The sample consisted of PBMCs. The CDR3 sequence is CASSREGLAGGDYNEQFF. For the CDR3, the DNA is TGTGCCAGCAGCCGCGAGGGACTAGCGGGAGGGGATTACAATGAGCAGTTCTTC.